This note documents a single T cell receptor beta chain sequence. In terms of age and location, participants ranged from about 18 to 95 years and lived in around 22 US areas. The sample is drawn from a study of blood T cell repertoires in COVID-19. Germline V lookup: CDR1 MGHRA, CDR2 YSYEKL. V shed 1 base, J shed 0 bases, and the junction held 5 bases outside the gene matches. This CDR3 comprises 16 residues. Produced via immunoSEQ multiplex PCR; TCRdb's table is partial and in-frame only. The profile shows 55,000 to 70,000 clones, approximately 90% of them singletons. Sequencing input: PBMCs or T cells enriched from blood (not recorded which). This TCR came from a middle-aged woman who had recovered from COVID-19. This chain connects TRBV4-1 to TRBJ1-1, with 7 bases aligning to TRBD1. The CDR3 DNA is TGCGCCAGCAGCCAAGGGGACAGAATAATGAACACTGAAGCTTTCTTT. Its translation is CASSQGDRIMNTEAFF.